This T cell receptor beta chain was identified during a study of radiation and T cells in renal cell carcinoma. Study-wide findings and caveats: Dominant CDR3 motifs occupied more repertoire in irradiated than control tumors. Sampling covered only about 0.96 g of each tumor.

Measured with immunoSEQ multiplex PCR; TCRdb has only the in-frame clones, and not every one. The sample contains 15,000 to 17,000 clones, more than 55% of which appear only once. There are 12 residues in the CDR3. The germline CDR1 and CDR2 sequences are SGHNT and YYREEE (reference sequence). V lost 4 bases to trimming and J lost 5 bases; unmatched junction nucleotides: 2. Remarks on this clone: The antigen is unknown.

Treatment defined: treatment-naive control, cytoreductive nephrectomy. The source is a man aged 50 to 59 with renal cell carcinoma. Sequencing was performed on tumor tissue, taken from a patient whose treatment was nephrectomy without radiotherapy. The chain recombines TRBV5-4 with TRBJ1-1; TRBD1 matches 7 bases. For the CDR3, the DNA is TGTGCCAGCAGCCTCAGGGGGACTGAAGCTTTCTTT. It is translated as CASSLRGTEAFF.